Following are 20 T cell receptor beta chains from one sample sequenced in a study of blood T cell repertoires in COVID-19. Measured with immunoSEQ multiplex PCR; TCRdb has only the in-frame clones, and not every one. Here the sample spans approximately 75,000 clones, about 74% being singletons. Material: peripheral blood. Every receptor here comes from a human donor with acute or convalescent COVID-19. The donor label of this sample is uncertain.

The V call is TRBV30, the J call TRBJ1-1; 10 nucleotides match TRBD1. The length of the CDR3 is 16 residues. Germline CDR1 and CDR2: GTSNPN and SVGIG (reference sequence). V gave up 0 bases and J gave up 5 bases; unmatched junction bases: 9. The CDR3 protein is CAWSVPLDRGWTEAFF. The CDR3 DNA sequence: TGTGCCTGGAGTGTACCCTTGGACAGGGGGTGGACTGAAGCTTTCTTT.

This chain links TRBV4-1 with TRBJ2-2; 9 positions agree with TRBD2. V lost 1 base, J lost 7 bases, and 4 bases stayed unmatched. CDR1 and CDR2 from the germline V gene are MGHRA and YSYEKL. The CDR3 sequence is 15 residues long. CDR3 loop: CASSQVAGASGELFF. CDR3 coding DNA: TGCGCCAGCAGCCAAGTAGCGGGAGCGAGCGGGGAGCTGTTTTTT.

The rearrangement uses TRBV5-1 and TRBJ1-1, with 7 bases identical to TRBD1. Germline V gives CDR1 SGHRS, CDR2 YFSETQ. The V segment lost 6 bases and the J segment 2 bases; nucleotides outside the gene matches: 7. This CDR3 is built from 14 residues. CDR3 protein: CASNRGGGNTEAFF. CDR3 DNA: TGCGCCAGCAATAGAGGGGGCGGCAACACTGAAGCTTTCTTT. Full variable domain (outside the CDR3, taken from reference TRBV5-1 and TRBJ1-1): KAGVTQTPRYLIKTRGQQVTLSCSPISGHRSVSWYQQTPGQGLQFLFEYFSETQRNKGNFPGRFSGRQFSNSRSEMNVSTLELGDSALYLCASNRGGGNTEAFFGQGTRLTVV.

The V and J genes are TRBV7-3 and TRBJ2-1; TRBD2 matches at 8 bases. V lost 2 bases and J lost 9; bases outside the gene matches: 3. This CDR3 is 13 amino acids long. The germline V gene has CDR1 SGHTA and CDR2 FQGTGA. Here the CDR3 DNA reads TGTGCCAGCAGCTTATCGGGAGGGCCTGAGCAGTTCTTC. This sequence encodes CASSLSGGPEQFF.

The chain is built from TRBV6-5 and TRBJ2-3; D may be TRBD2 (6 bases). V shed 2 bases and J shed 2 bases, with 8 bases lying between them. This CDR3 region has 14 residues. From germline, CDR1 is MNHEY and CDR2 SVGAGI. The CDR3 nucleotides are TGTGCCAGCAGTTACGGGGGGAACACAGATACGCAGTATTTT. Its protein is CASSYGGNTDTQYF.

This sequence joins TRBV7-2 and TRBJ2-5; 10 bases align to TRBD2. Germline V lookup: CDR1 SGHTA, CDR2 FQGNSA. Trimming took 2 bases from V and 1 from J; bases not matched to a gene: 4. The length of the CDR3 is 16 residues. The CDR3 DNA reads as TGTGCCAGCAGCTTATGGGCTAGCGGGGGCCAAGAGACCCAGTACTTC. Translation: CASSLWASGGQETQYF.

J is TRBJ2-5 and V is TRBV29-1, with D tentatively TRBD1 (6 bases). This CDR3 contains 12 residues. With 7 bases removed from V and 4 bases from J, the gap between germline ends came to 13 bases. Germline V gives CDR1 SQVTM, CDR2 ANQGSEA. DNA of the CDR3: TGCAGCGCAATACAGGGTGGAGAGACCCAGTACTTC. It yields the protein CSAIQGGETQYF.

The rearrangement joins TRBV15 to TRBJ1-5; 10 bases fit TRBD1. Per germline, CDR1 LNHNV and CDR2 YYDKDF (reference sequence). The CDR3 is 18 residues long. With V trimmed by 2 bases and J by 9 bases, 16 bases remained unmatched. The CDR3 region is CATSRLRTGGNPLLPQHF. CDR3 sequence (DNA): TGTGCCACCAGCAGACTCCGGACAGGGGGAAATCCGTTACTGCCCCAGCATTTT.

The chain recombines TRBV30 with TRBJ2-1, with TRBD2 matching 7 bases. The CDR3 runs 16 residues. The germline gives CDR1 GTSNPN, CDR2 SVGIG (reference sequence). V was pared by 0 bases and J by 7 bases, with 12 bases of the junction left unmatched. The CDR3 loop is CAWSVLGAGTRNEQFF. The CDR3, as DNA: TGTGCCTGGAGTGTACTGGGAGCGGGGACGAGGAATGAGCAGTTCTTC.

This chain connects TRBV19 to TRBJ1-1; the match to TRBD1 covers 11 bases. The CDR3 covers 13 residues. Germline V gives CDR1 LNHDA, CDR2 SQIVND (reference sequence). With V trimmed by 6 bases and J by 5 bases, 2 bases remained unmatched. CDR3 sequence reads: CASRGQGGTEAFF. The CDR3 DNA follows: TGTGCCAGTAGGGGACAGGGGGGAACTGAAGCTTTCTTT.

The chain has TRBV5-1 and TRBJ1-1, with D hard to call. V was pared by 2 bases and J by 5 bases, with 13 bases between. CDR3 length: 14 residues. Germline-derived CDR1 and CDR2 are SGHRS and YFSETQ. The CDR3 spells CASSFGRGRTEAFF. CDR3 sequence (DNA): TGCGCCAGCAGCTTTGGTCGGGGAAGGACTGAAGCTTTCTTT.

The chain employs TRBV7-6 and TRBJ1-1, with D perhaps TRBD1 (6 bases). Germline V lookup: CDR1 SGHVS, CDR2 FNYEAQ. CDR3 length: 13 residues. V lost 5 bases and J 3 bases, leaving 10 bases between the germline ends. This CDR3 reads CASSLGQHTEAFF. In DNA form, the CDR3 reads TGTGCCAGCAGCCTCGGACAGCACACTGAAGCTTTCTTT.

The V call is TRBV9, the J call TRBJ1-2, with TRBD1 as a possible D gene (6 bases). V lost 0 bases and J lost 4, with 16 bases in between. The length of the CDR3 is 16 residues. From germline, CDR1 is SGDLS and CDR2 YYNGEE. Written as DNA, the CDR3 is TGTGCCAGCAGCGTAGATGTGGGGGCCCTCAGCTATGGCTACACCTTC. The encoded protein is CASSVDVGALSYGYTF.

The rearrangement uses TRBV28 and TRBJ2-1; 13 bases fit TRBD2. After removal of 5 bases from V and 5 bases from J, the junction contained 6 bases not matched to a gene. Germline values: CDR1 MDHEN, CDR2 SYDVKM. This CDR3 spans 16 amino acids. Here the CDR3 DNA reads TGTGCCAGCAGTATGACTAGCGGGGGGATCCACAATGAGCAGTTCTTC. Its translation: CASSMTSGGIHNEQFF.

The V and J genes are TRBV12-3 or TRBV12-4 and TRBJ2-1; D might be TRBD1 (5 bases). Trimming shortened V by 7 bases and J by 6 bases, and 13 bases separated the two germline ends. The CDR3 is 13 amino acids. The CDR3, as DNA: TGTGCCAGCATACGAGACAGCACCAATGAGCAGTTCTTC. Amino acids: CASIRDSTNEQFF.

This clone was seen more than once but under ten times. CDR3 region: CSVEGFGAGLEAQYF. As DNA, the CDR3 is TGCAGCGTTGAGGGCTTTGGGGCAGGGCTCGAGGCCCAGTACTTC. The chain uses TRBV29-1 and TRBJ2-5, with D possibly matching TRBD1 (5 bases). V lost 3 bases and J lost 9, with 23 bases in between. Looked up from germline, CDR1 is SQVTM and CDR2 is ANQGSEA. This CDR3 is 15 amino acids long.

The gene calls are TRBV19 and TRBJ1-6, with 7 bases lining up with TRBD1. Germline loops: CDR1 LNHDA, CDR2 SQIVND (reference sequence). V shed 6 bases and J 8 bases; nucleotides not matched to a gene: 13. There are 16 residues in the CDR3. The CDR3 protein is CASSASHRQGYSPLHF. For the CDR3, the DNA is TGTGCCAGTAGCGCCTCTCATCGACAGGGTTATTCACCCCTCCACTTT.

This clone was counted a few times. The rearrangement joins TRBV6-2 or TRBV6-3 to TRBJ1-2; D not resolved. Germline CDR1 and CDR2: MNHEY and SVGEGT. V lost 5 bases and J 2 bases, leaving 9 bases between the germline ends. The CDR3 is made up of 13 amino acids. For the CDR3, the DNA is TGTGCCAGCAGTAATACAGAGAACTATGGCTACACCTTC. Protein sequence: CASSNTENYGYTF.

This clone was seen once. The chain joins TRBV3-1 (or the pseudogene TRBV3-2) to TRBJ1-1; D remains ambiguous. The CDR3 length is 15 residues. The V end was cut by 6 bases, the J end by 5 bases, with 19 bases between. CDR1 LGHDT and CDR2 YNNKEL come from the germline V gene (reference sequence). In DNA, the CDR3 is TGTGCCAGCAGTCAAACAGCTCCTCGAGGGACTGAAGCTTTCTTT. This translates into CASSQTAPRGTEAFF.

V gene TRBV19 combines with J gene TRBJ2-1, with D possibly being TRBD1 (6 bases). CDR1 LNHDA and CDR2 SQIVND come from the germline V gene (reference sequence). The CDR3 has 13 residues. V lost 1 base, J lost 9 bases, and 10 bases lay in between. Here the CDR3 DNA reads TGTGCCAGTAGTATAGGGGACAACTTTGAGCAGTTCTTC. As protein: CASSIGDNFEQFF.